The clone carrying this TCR beta chain has ten or more counts. As yet, its antigen is unknown. Amplified TCR beta CDR3 regions were obtained using RNA transcripts as template. The library came from an HTBI-primed first-round RT-PCR and a second-round multiplex PCR. TCRdb independently ran MiXCR on the multiplex PCR reads; one entry per CDR3 protein. The sample contains over a million distinct CDR3 sequences, 36% of which appear only once. This sample is drawn from a study of Graves' ophthalmopathy and Graves' hyperthyroidism. About the research overall: Hyperthyroidism was classified as stable if no ophthalmopathy occurred within 18 months of follow-up.

V was pared by 5 bases and J by 2 bases, with 7 bases of the junction left unmatched. This CDR3 region has 16 residues. Germline V gene lookup returns CDR1 SNHLY and CDR2 FYNNEI. General observations from the study: Most clonotypes expanded in thyroid above 0.001 frequency were present in blood too. It was with 70.59% sensitivity and roughly 75% specificity that the model predicted ophthalmopathy progression.

The origin of this receptor is an adult man with Graves' hyperthyroidism. Sequencing was performed on peripheral blood or thyroid tissue (not recorded which). The chain links TRBV2 to TRBJ1-5; 9 bases are shared with TRBD1. The CDR3, as DNA: TGTGCCAGCAGTTTGGACAGGGGAGTCGGCAATCAGCCCCAGCATTTT. Amino acids: CASSLDRGVGNQPQHF. Based on the CDR3 plus reference TRBV2 and TRBJ1-5, the full variable domain is EPEVTQTPSHQVTQMGQEVILRCVPISNHLYFYWYRQILGQKVEFLVSFYNNEISEKSEIFDDQFSVERPDGSNFTLKIRSTKLEDSAMYFCASSLDRGVGNQPQHFGDGTRLSIL.